What follows is one T cell receptor beta chain and its context. Its antigen is unidentified. This sample stems from a study of cytomegalovirus exposure and HLA in healthy donors. On the study more broadly: Approximately 180 million T cells yielded 100 million or so unique TCR beta sequences in earlier analysis. Study-level results: Compared with the roughly 700-donor mean, an Asian-associated ancestry cluster reportedly had fewer N-insertions, according to a later analysis. Later analysis showed most CMV-associated TCR beta chains appearing HLA-restricted.

PCR was performed using 60 Vbeta and 13 Jbeta primers. The protocol was immunoSEQ multiplex PCR, while the TCRdb copy is restricted to in-frame clones and leaves out a portion. This table has fewer than 150,000 clones, roughly four fifths appearing once. Trimming took 8 bases from V and 4 from J; bases not matched to a gene: 6. The V gene's germline CDR1 is SQVTM and CDR2 ANQGSEA. This CDR3 has 12 amino acids. The TCR sequence derives from a woman aged 45 to 65 in good health and CMV-seropositive. The chain combines TRBV29-1 with TRBJ2-5, with 8 bases that match TRBD1. Material for sequencing was PBMCs. The CDR3 bases are TGCAGCTCTCGACAGGGGAGAGAGACCCAGTACTTC. This encodes CSSRQGRETQYF.